This TCR beta chain was recovered during a study of cytomegalovirus exposure and HLA in healthy donors. Study as a whole: In an early release, HLA-typed donors contributed tens of millions of unique TCR sequences. Study-level points and caveats: Solely CMV serostatus was available to characterize immune exposure.

This clone was found once. Its antigen is still unknown. This CDR3 region has 14 residues. Germline V gene data show CDR1 as SNHLY and CDR2 as FYNNEI. Germline trimming cut 4 bases from V and 5 bases from J; bases unmatched to any gene: 8. It was with 60 Vbeta and 13 Jbeta primers that the PCR ran. Clones were read by immunoSEQ multiplex PCR, and TCRdb kept only the in-frame ones, dropping some. This table has nearly 200,000 clones, roughly 81% appearing once. The chain employs TRBV2 and TRBJ2-7; TRBD1 matches at 7 bases. The sequence came from a woman in her thirties in good health and CMV-seropositive. The sequenced material came from PBMCs. The chain's CDR3 is CASSARQGINEQYF. CDR3 DNA sequence: TGTGCCAGCAGTGCGAGACAGGGTATTAACGAGCAGTACTTC.